The T cell receptor beta chain described here comes from a study of graft-versus-host responses after intestinal transplantation. Profiled with immunoSEQ multiplex PCR; TCRdb holds only in-frame clones, not every one. The repertoire holds around 90,000 clones, with over 85% as singletons. The V end was cut by 1 base, the J end by 5 bases, with 14 bases between. Germline CDR1 and CDR2: SGHVS and FNYEAQ. CDR3 length: 15 amino acids. About this clone itself: Its antigen is unknown.

The TCR comes from a human donor who received an intestinal transplant. Specimen: unstimulated CD4+ T cells sorted from spleen or lymph node cells, collected before intestinal transplant. This sequence joins TRBV7-6 and TRBJ2-5; D is possibly TRBD2 (6 bases). The CDR3 nucleotides read TGTGCCAGCAGCTTAGTCTCGGGAGAGTTGGAGACCCAGTACTTC. It is translated as CASSLVSGELETQYF.